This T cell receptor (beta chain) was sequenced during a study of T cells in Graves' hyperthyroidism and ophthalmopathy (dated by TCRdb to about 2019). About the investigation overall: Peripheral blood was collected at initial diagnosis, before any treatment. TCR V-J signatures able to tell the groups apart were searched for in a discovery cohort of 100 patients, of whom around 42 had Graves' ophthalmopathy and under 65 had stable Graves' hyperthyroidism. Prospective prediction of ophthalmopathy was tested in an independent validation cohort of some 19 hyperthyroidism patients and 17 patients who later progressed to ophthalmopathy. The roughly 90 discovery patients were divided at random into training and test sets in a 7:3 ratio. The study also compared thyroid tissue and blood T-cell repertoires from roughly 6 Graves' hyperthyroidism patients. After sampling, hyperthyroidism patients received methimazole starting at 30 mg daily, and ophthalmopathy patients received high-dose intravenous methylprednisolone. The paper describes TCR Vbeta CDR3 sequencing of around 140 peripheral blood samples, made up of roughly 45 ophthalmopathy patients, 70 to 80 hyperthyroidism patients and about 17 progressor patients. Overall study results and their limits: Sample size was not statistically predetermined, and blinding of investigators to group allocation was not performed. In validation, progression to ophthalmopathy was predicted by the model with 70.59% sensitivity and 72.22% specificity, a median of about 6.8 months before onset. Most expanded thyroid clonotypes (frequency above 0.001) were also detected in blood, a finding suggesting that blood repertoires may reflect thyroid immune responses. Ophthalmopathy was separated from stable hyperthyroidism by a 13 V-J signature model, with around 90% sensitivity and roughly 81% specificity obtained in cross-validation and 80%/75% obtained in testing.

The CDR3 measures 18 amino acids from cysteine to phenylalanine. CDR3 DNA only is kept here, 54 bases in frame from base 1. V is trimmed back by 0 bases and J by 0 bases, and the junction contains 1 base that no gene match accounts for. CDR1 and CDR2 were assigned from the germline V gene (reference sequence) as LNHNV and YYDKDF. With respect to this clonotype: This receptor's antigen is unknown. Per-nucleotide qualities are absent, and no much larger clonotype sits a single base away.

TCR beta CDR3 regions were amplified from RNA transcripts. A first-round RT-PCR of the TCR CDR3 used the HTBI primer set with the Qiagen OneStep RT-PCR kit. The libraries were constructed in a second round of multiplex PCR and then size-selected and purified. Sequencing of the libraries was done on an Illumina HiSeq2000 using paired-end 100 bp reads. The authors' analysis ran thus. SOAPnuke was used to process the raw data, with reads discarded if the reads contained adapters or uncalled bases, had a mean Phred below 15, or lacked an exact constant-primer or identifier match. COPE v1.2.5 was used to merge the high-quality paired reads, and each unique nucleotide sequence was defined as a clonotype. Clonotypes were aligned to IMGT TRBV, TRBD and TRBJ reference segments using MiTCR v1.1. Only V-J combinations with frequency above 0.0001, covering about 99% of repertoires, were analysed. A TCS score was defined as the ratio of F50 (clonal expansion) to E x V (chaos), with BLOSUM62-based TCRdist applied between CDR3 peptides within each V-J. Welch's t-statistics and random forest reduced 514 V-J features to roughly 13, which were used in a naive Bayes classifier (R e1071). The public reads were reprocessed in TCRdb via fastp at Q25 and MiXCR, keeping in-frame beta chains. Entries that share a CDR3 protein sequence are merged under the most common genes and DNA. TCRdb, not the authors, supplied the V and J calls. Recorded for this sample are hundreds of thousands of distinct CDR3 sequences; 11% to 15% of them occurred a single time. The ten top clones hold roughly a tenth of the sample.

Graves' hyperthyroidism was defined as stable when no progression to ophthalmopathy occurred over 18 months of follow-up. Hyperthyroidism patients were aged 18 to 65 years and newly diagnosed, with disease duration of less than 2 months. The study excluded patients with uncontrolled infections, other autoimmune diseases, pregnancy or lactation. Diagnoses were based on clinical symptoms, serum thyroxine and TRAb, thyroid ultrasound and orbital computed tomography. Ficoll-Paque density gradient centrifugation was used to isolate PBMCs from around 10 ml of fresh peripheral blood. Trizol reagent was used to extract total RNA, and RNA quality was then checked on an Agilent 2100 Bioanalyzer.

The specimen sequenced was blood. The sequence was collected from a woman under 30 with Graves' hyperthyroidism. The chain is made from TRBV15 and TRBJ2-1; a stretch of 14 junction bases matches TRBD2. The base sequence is TGTGCCACCAGCAGAGAAGGACTAGCGGGAGGCTCCTACAATGAGCAGTTCTTC. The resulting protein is CATSREGLAGGSYNEQFF. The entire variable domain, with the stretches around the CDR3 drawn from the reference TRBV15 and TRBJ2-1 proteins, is DAMVIQNPRYQVTQFGKPVTLSCSQTLNHNVMYWYQQKSSQAPKLLFHYYDKDFNNEADTPDNFQSRRPNTSFCFLDIRSPGLGDTAMYLCATSREGLAGGSYNEQFFGPGTRLTVL.